This T cell receptor (beta chain) was retrieved from a study of PD-1 blockade in classical Hodgkin lymphoma. The overall study: Intravenous delivery of nivolumab at 3 mg/kg to patients occurred every 2 weeks.

Regarding time point: cycle 4 day 1 (C4D1), after about 6 weeks of nivolumab. All the patients suffered relapse after autologous stem cell transplantation, and brentuximab vedotin exposure differed. This CDR3 has 11 amino acids. The V end was cut by 1 base, the J end by 11 bases, with 8 bases between. The germline gives CDR1 MNHNS, CDR2 SASEGT. Some clones are missing from TCRdb's copy, which holds only in-frame ones; the method was immunoSEQ multiplex PCR. The top ten hold approximately 6.5% of the sample, which has around 57,000 clones, approximately 89% seen once. This receptor was identified in a human donor with classical Hodgkin lymphoma. Sequencing was performed on peripheral blood mononuclear cells (PBMCs), taken before the fourth cycle of nivolumab. This chain connects TRBV6-1 to TRBJ1-1; D not resolved. CDR3 sequence: CASSEERAAFF. In DNA, the CDR3 is TGTGCCAGCAGTGAAGAAAGGGCTGCTTTCTTT.